The clone carrying this TCR beta chain was picked up a small number of times. The CDR3 is 16 amino acids. Per germline, CDR1 LNHDA and CDR2 SQIVND (reference sequence). V lost 6 bases, J lost 4 bases, and 19 bases lay in between. This sample was included in a study of T cell changes during pregnancy in multiple sclerosis. TCRdb's table, derived via immunoSEQ multiplex PCR, lists solely in-frame clones and lacks some. This repertoire shows under 20,000 clones, 70% to 90% found once; its top ten account for roughly 10%. This chain links TRBV19 with TRBJ1-5; the D gene is possibly TRBD1 (5 bases). Source: CD8+ T cells from peripheral blood mononuclear cells, taken in the second trimester of pregnancy. The sequence was obtained from a female donor in good health, enrolled as a control in a pregnancy study. The CDR3 loop is CASSLEGDSGNQPQHF. DNA for the CDR3: TGTGCCAGTAGCCTGGAAGGCGACAGTGGAAATCAGCCCCAGCATTTT.